The source of this TCR beta chain is a study of T cells in localized non-small cell lung cancer (dated by TCRdb to about 2020). Regarding the research as a whole: T cell repertoires of hundreds of early-stage NSCLC patients were analyzed, with tumors being compared against uninvolved tumor-adjacent lungs. Of the NSCLC patients, 129 were male and about 97 were female, and the mean age was around 66 years. The cohort consisted of approximately 240 treatment-naive NSCLC patients whose localized lung tumors had been resected.

The germline V gene supplies CDR1 SGHTA and CDR2 FQGNSA. The CDR3 runs 13 residues from the cysteine to the phenylalanine. CDR3 DNA only is kept here, 39 bases in frame from base 1. V is cut by 1 base and J by 2 bases, and the space between the germline ends is 6 bases. Results and caveats for the whole study, not just this receptor: Uninvolved tumor-adjacent lung showed the highest T cell clonality, higher than tumor, which suggests more focused antigenic responses in the uninvolved tumor-adjacent lung. Longer overall survival was associated with higher T cell density in blood, whereas shorter survival was associated with higher clonality in adjacent lung. A median of roughly 60 of the top 100 tumor clones were detected in paired uninvolved adjacent lung, and around 30 of these tumor clones were also found among the top 100 clones of the paired uninvolved adjacent lung. Since the design was exploratory, TCR variables were selected using unadjusted p-values with no false-discovery rate correction. Because multi-region tumor sequencing was not performed, intratumor heterogeneity could not be ruled out.

This clone showed up just a few times. Its cognate antigen has yet to be identified. Base qualities are not provided; no much larger clone lies one nucleotide away. Other nucleotide sequences from this sample produce the same CDR3. TCR beta CDR3 regions were sequenced from DNA using the immunoSEQ Assay. The original methods were these. T cell density was computed as TCR beta template counts normalized to usable DNA estimated by amplifying housekeeping genes. Richness was estimated with the preseqR package, extrapolating to 400,000 templates for PBMC samples and 120,000 templates for tissue samples. Clonality was calculated as one minus Pielou's evenness. Differential abundance testing on productive amino-acid clonotypes, with a minimum total count of 5 and an alpha of 0.1, was used to identify tissue-enriched TCRs. The Jaccard Index and the Morisita Overlap Index were used to measure how much the repertoires overlapped between compartments. GLIPH grouped TCR beta CDR3s together with public tetramer-defined viral CDR3s, and a viral motif had to include at least three viral sequences and also show V-gene enrichment. TCRdb took over this immuneACCESS table, retaining in-frame rearrangements with V and J assigned. Such tables are incomplete; in checked studies, under half of the missing clones stem from an unresolved V gene, and the remainder is unexplained. V and J calls and clone size come straight from that table; D and trimming were deduced from the DNA. The sample table contains 31,000 or so clones; only one count was recorded for about 88% of them. The ten largest account for about 9.4% of the sample.

At diagnosis, tumor, uninvolved tumor-adjacent lung and peripheral blood were collected and then preserved as a mix of FFPE and fresh-frozen material. For TCR repertoire profiling, blood samples were analyzed as peripheral blood mononuclear cells. Sequenced material: peripheral blood, taken before any cancer treatment. This receptor was identified in a woman aged 40-69 years with stage I lung adenocarcinoma. Recombination connected TRBV7-2 to TRBJ2-7; no D gene can be assigned with confidence. The CDR3 corresponds to CASSLDPAYEQYF. The nucleotides read TGTGCCAGCAGCTTAGACCCGGCCTACGAGCAGTACTTC.